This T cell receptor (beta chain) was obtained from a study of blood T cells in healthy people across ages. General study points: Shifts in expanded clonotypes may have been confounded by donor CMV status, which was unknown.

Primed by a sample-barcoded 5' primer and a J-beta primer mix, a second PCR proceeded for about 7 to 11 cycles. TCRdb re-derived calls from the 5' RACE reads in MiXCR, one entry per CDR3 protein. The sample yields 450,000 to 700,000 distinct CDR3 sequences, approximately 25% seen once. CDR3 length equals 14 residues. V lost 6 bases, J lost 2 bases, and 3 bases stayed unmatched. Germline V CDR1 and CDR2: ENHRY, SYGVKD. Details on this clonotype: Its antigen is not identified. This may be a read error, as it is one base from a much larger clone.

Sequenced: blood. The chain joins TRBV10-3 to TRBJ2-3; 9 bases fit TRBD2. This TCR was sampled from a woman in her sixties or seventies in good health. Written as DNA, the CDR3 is TGTGCCATCAGAGGCGGGGGGGACACAGATACGCAGTATTTT. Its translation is CAIRGGGDTDTQYF.